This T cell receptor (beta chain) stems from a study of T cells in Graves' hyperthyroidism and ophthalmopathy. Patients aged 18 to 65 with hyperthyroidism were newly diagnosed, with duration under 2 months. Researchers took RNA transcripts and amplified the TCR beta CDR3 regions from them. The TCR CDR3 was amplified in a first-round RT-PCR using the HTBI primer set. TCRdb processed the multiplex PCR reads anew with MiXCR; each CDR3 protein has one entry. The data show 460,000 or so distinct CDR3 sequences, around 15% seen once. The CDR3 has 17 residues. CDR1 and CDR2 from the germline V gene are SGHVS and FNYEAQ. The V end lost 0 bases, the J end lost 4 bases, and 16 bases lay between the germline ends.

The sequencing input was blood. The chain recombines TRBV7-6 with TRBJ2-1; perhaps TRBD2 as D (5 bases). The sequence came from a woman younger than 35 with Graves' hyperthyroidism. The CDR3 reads CASSLARVGVLYNEQFF. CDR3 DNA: TGTGCCAGCAGCTTAGCGCGGGTGGGAGTGCTTTACAATGAGCAGTTCTTC.